This TCR beta chain comes out of a study of shared clonotypes between healthy human individuals. At the deep level, the assay was run. The data were produced by immunoSEQ multiplex PCR, yet TCRdb's version contains in-frame clones alone and is incomplete. Of roughly 2.4 million clones listed, around 95% are singletons. The source material was naive CD4+ T cells sorted from blood. Subset given: CD45RA+ positively selected. The receptor comes from a young man in good health.

CDR3 nucleotide sequence: TGTGCCAGCACCCCAGGCCCTTCCTACGAGCAGTACTTC. This encodes CASTPGPSYEQYF. The chain has TRBV5-4 and TRBJ2-7; D unresolved. The CDR3 length is 13 residues. Trimming shortened V by 6 bases and J by 1 base, and 11 bases separated the two germline ends. Germline CDR1 SGHNT, CDR2 YYREEE (reference sequence).